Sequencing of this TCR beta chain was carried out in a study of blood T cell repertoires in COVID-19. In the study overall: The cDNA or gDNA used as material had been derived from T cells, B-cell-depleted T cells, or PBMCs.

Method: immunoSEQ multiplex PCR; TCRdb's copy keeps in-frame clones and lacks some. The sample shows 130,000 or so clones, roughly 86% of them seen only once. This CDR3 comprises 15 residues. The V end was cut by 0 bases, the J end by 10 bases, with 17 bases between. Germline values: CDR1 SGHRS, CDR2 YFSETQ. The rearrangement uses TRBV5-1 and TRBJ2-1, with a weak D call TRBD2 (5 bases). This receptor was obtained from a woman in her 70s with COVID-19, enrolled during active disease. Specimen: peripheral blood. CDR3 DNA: TGCGCCAGCAGCTTGGGGTCCGCCCGGGATAGGGAGCAGTTCTTC. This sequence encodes CASSLGSARDREQFF. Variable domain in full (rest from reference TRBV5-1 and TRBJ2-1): KAGVTQTPRYLIKTRGQQVTLSCSPISGHRSVSWYQQTPGQGLQFLFEYFSETQRNKGNFPGRFSGRQFSNSRSEMNVSTLELGDSALYLCASSLGSARDREQFFGPGTRLTVL.